These T cell receptor beta chains were read from a single sample in a study of T cell repertoires in cytomegalovirus infection. A single record per CDR3 protein comes from TCRdb applying MiXCR to the reads. The sample contains around 710,000 distinct CDR3 sequences, 29% of which appear only once. No antigen has been identified for these receptors. Sequencing was performed on cultured CD8+ T cells from PBMCs, taken from culture after CMV antigen stimulation. These receptor sequences come from a human donor in good health (CMV status not recorded). Some clones in this sample may be carry-over from other donors' samples. Both conserved end residues are part of each CDR3. D genes are given only for firm matches. Size tells how often a clone was seen (once, few, many) or the class of an expanded clone, and some rows leave it out.

J gene | D gene | clone size | V gene | CDR3 DNA | CDR3 protein
TRBJ2-3 | TRBD2 | - | TRBV6-1 | TGTGCCAGCGGGGGACTAGGCCTGACAGATACGCAGTATTTT | CASGGLGLTDTQYF
TRBJ1-1 | TRBD1 | - | TRBV5-6 | TGTGCCAGCAGCCCCCGGGACAGGGAGACGAACACTGAAGCTTTCTTT | CASSPRDRETNTEAFF
TRBJ1-2 | - | - | TRBV3-1 | TGTGCCAGCAGCCCCAGGGCCTACTATGGCTACACCTTC | CASSPRAYYGYTF
TRBJ1-2 | - | - | TRBV27 | TGTGCCAGCAGTTCCCTGGAAGAGGCGAGCTATGGCTACACCTTC | CASSSLEEASYGYTF
TRBJ1-1 | - | few | TRBV6-2/TRBV6-3 | TGTGTTCCGGATCGGCCACCTTTGAACACTGAAGCTTTCTTT | CVPDRPPLNTEAFF
TRBJ1-6 | - | - | TRBV27 | TGTGCCAGCAGTTGGAAGGCGAGCTCCTATAATTCACCCCTCCACTTT | CASSWKASSYNSPLHF
TRBJ1-5 | TRBD1 | few | TRBV28 | TGTGCCAGCAGTTTGGGGGACAGAGTTAATCAGCCCCAGCATTTT | CASSLGDRVNQPQHF
TRBJ1-5 | - | - | TRBV19 | TGTGCCAGTAGTAGATCCACGGGCAATCAGCCCCAGCATTTT | CASSRSTGNQPQHF
TRBJ2-5 | - | few | TRBV20-1 | TGCAGTGTGTTAGTCGGGGTTGAGACCCAGTACTTC | CSVLVGVETQYF
TRBJ2-3 | - | - | TRBV6-6 | TGTGCCAGCAGTTCAGCGGCTAGCACAGATACGCAGTATTTT | CASSSAASTDTQYF
TRBJ2-3 | - | many | TRBV7-8 | TGTGCCAGCAGCCCGGGGGCCGGGCCCCATACGCAGTATTTT | CASSPGAGPHTQYF
TRBJ1-3 | - | - | TRBV4-1 | TGCGCCAGCAGCCAAGAGTTACAGGGCTATGGAAACACCATATATTTT | CASSQELQGYGNTIYF
TRBJ1-1 | - | few | TRBV19 | TGTGCCAGTGCGACGGAGGTGAACACTGAAGCTTTCTTT | CASATEVNTEAFF
TRBJ2-1 | - | - | TRBV15 | TGTGCCACCAGCCTCAGGGGGGGACATTACAATGAGCAGTTCTTC | CATSLRGGHYNEQFF
TRBJ2-5 | TRBD1 | many | TRBV12-3/TRBV12-4 | TGTGCCAGCACTCGTTACAGGGGGTCGGGGGAGACCCAGTACTTC | CASTRYRGSGETQYF
TRBJ2-5 | TRBD2 | - | TRBV20-1 | TGCAGTGCTAAAGGTCTAGCGGGGGGTGTCCCAAAGGAGACCCAGTACTTC | CSAKGLAGGVPKETQYF
TRBJ2-3 | TRBD2 | - | TRBV7-9 | TGTGCCAGCAGTTATCCGACTAGCGGGATCCCTCAGCGCGGGCAGTATTTT | CASSYPTSGIPQRGQYF
TRBJ1-2 | - | many | TRBV7-9 | TGTGCCAGCAGCGTATCCCGTACCGGGACACCCTATGGCTACACCTTC | CASSVSRTGTPYGYTF
TRBJ1-6 | - | - | TRBV27 | TGTGCCAGCAGGGCAGGGGAGATTTCACCCCTCCACTTT | CASRAGEISPLHF
TRBJ2-2 | - | few | TRBV7-9 | TGTGCCAGCAGAGGACTCCCGGGCACCGGGGAGCTGTTTTTT | CASRGLPGTGELFF
TRBJ2-3 | TRBD2 | - | TRBV29-1 | TGCAGCGTTGATGGGACTAGGGGAAACGCAGATACGCAGTATTTT | CSVDGTRGNADTQYF
TRBJ2-1 | TRBD2 | - | TRBV5-4 | TGTGCCAGCAGCTCCCAGCGGGGGTTCGGAGATGAGCAGTTCTTC | CASSSQRGFGDEQFF
TRBJ2-1 | - | many | TRBV12-3/TRBV12-4 | TGTGCCAGCAGCCCCCCCCGAGGACTCAGCCGTGGTGAGCAGTTCTTC | CASSPPRGLSRGEQFF
TRBJ2-7 | TRBD1 | - | TRBV5-4 | TGTGCCAGCAGCCGCGGACAGGGGGAGCAGTACTTC | CASSRGQGEQYF
TRBJ2-5 | - | - | TRBV27 | TGTGCCAGCAGTCTCAACTACTGGGAGACCCAGTACTTC | CASSLNYWETQYF
TRBJ1-2 | TRBD1 | - | TRBV7-1 | TGTGCCAGCAGACCAAGACAGGGGGCAAGAGGCTACACCTTC | CASRPRQGARGYTF
TRBJ2-3 | TRBD1 | - | TRBV7-3 | TGTGCCAGCAGCCCTGGACAGGGGATGACAGATACGCAGTATTTT | CASSPGQGMTDTQYF
TRBJ2-1 | - | many | TRBV7-6 | TGTGCCAGCAGCCCCCGTAGGCAGGGTGTTTTAGTCAATGAGCAGTTCTTC | CASSPRRQGVLVNEQFF
TRBJ1-6 | - | many | TRBV7-2 | TGTGCCAGCAGCTTAGTGTTTTCGAATTCACCCCTCCACTTT | CASSLVFSNSPLHF